The 30 T cell receptor beta chains below all came from one sample that was sequenced in a study of T cell clonality in common variable immunodeficiency. TCRdb's copy holds only in-frame clones and misses some; the assay was immunoSEQ multiplex PCR. This repertoire holds approximately 12,000 clones, and none appear only once. General study points: Common variable immunodeficiency TCR beta sequences reportedly had fewer deletions and N-nucleotide insertions.

What these receptors recognize is not known. The sequenced material came from peripheral blood mononuclear cells. Receptors originate from a human donor with common variable immunodeficiency.

In the case of this clone: The read gets to within 3 residues of the CDR3 end, and the germline J gene fills in the rest. This chain joins TRBV19 and TRBJ2-1; TRBD2 matches at 12 bases. The CDR3 covers 16 residues. Losses at the gene ends were 4 bases for V and 4 bases for J; bases not matched to a gene: 5. Germline V lookup: CDR1 LNHDA, CDR2 SQIVND (reference sequence). CDR3 region: CASSRLAGAFYNEQFF. CDR3 DNA (partial): TGTGCCAGTAGTAGACTAGCGGGAGCGTTTTACAATGAG.

This clone was counted at least ten times. The observed sequence ends 3 residues before the CDR3 terminus, with the missing tail filled in from the germline J gene. The chain combines TRBV29-1 with TRBJ1-1; TRBD1 matches at 7 bases. Trimming took 3 bases from V and 5 from J; bases not matched to a gene: 6. The germline gives CDR1 SQVTM, CDR2 ANQGSEA. This CDR3 spans 13 amino acids. The CDR3 reads CSVDATGRTEAFF. The sequenced part of the CDR3 DNA is TGCAGCGTTGATGCGACAGGGAGGACTGAA.

The sequenced part of the CDR3 DNA is TGTGCCAGCAGTGAAGGGTCCGGGGGGCATCAGCCC. Its protein product is CASSEGSGGHQP. The entire CDR3 protein reads CASSEGSGGHQPQHF. The chain recombines TRBV6-1 with TRBJ1-5, with a weak D call TRBD1 (6 bases). The DNA ends 3 residues before the CDR3 does, and the rest of the CDR3 is filled in from the germline J gene. The germline V gene encodes CDR1 MNHNS and CDR2 SASEGT. The V gene lost 1 base and the J gene lost 5 bases, with 12 bases spanning the gap. The CDR3 is made up of 15 amino acids.

With regard to this clone: The read falls 3 residues short of the CDR3 end, and the missing part is taken from the germline J gene. The rearrangement uses TRBV19 and TRBJ1-2, with a weak D call TRBD1 (5 bases). Trimming removed 5 bases from V and 4 bases from J, with 11 bases in between. Germline V gives CDR1 LNHDA, CDR2 SQIVND (reference sequence). The length of the CDR3 is 13 residues. The CDR3 protein is CASSLRGSYGYTF. The CDR3 DNA, read in part, is TGTGCCAGTAGTCTGAGGGGCAGCTATGGC.

This clone was counted between two and nine times. From the germline J gene comes the end of the CDR3, since the read stops 3 residues before it. This chain links TRBV10-3 with TRBJ2-5, with D tentatively TRBD2 (7 bases). The V end lost 4 bases, the J end lost 2 bases, and 17 bases lay between the germline ends. The CDR3 covers 16 residues. Per germline, CDR1 ENHRY and CDR2 SYGVKD. CDR3 DNA, as far as it was read: TGTGCCATCAGTGCTGGGGGAGGGGGAAAACAAGAGACC. It specifies CAISAGGGGKQET. The full-length CDR3 reads as CAISAGGGGKQETQYF.

About this clone: The read finishes 3 residues shy of the CDR3 end, and the germline J gene is used to complete it. The chain uses TRBV11-2 and TRBJ2-5; TRBD2 aligns across 7 bases. The CDR3 sequence is 15 residues long. Germline lookup yields CDR1 SGHAT and CDR2 FQNNGV. Trimming at V came to 5 bases and at J to 7 bases, leaving 13 bases not matched to a gene. The CDR3 sequence is CASSPSGRGFGTQYF. The part of the CDR3 DNA that was read is TGTGCCAGCAGCCCCTCCGGGCGGGGGTTTGGGACC.

This clone has just a few counts. The CDR3 end falls 3 residues outside the read, so it is completed with the germline J gene. V gene TRBV7-9 combines with J gene TRBJ2-1; 11 bases map to TRBD1. Germline loops: CDR1 SEHNR, CDR2 FQNEAQ (reference sequence). With V trimmed by 7 bases and J by 9 bases, 8 bases remained unmatched. The CDR3 covers 14 residues. The covered CDR3 bases are TGTGCCAGCACCCGGGACAGGGGGGGTGGTGAG. It is translated as CASTRDRGGGE. The entire CDR3 reads CASTRDRGGGEQFF.

Turning to this clone: The DNA ends 3 residues before the CDR3 does, and the rest of the CDR3 is filled in from the germline J gene. V and J are TRBV7-2 and TRBJ2-1; D is perhaps TRBD2 (6 bases). CDR1 SGHTA and CDR2 FQGNSA come from the germline V gene. CDR3 length: 15 residues. Trimming removed 5 bases at V and 5 bases at J, with 16 bases between. The covered CDR3 bases are TGTGCCAGCAGCCTTGGGACTGGCCCCCACAATGAG. Protein sequence: CASSLGTGPHNE. In full, the CDR3 reads CASSLGTGPHNEQFF. The variable domain in full, with the rest retrieved from reference TRBV7-2 and TRBJ2-1, is GAGVSQSPSNKVTEKGKDVELRCDPISGHTALYWYRQSLGQGLEFLIYFQGNSAPDKSGLPSDRFSAERTGGSVSTLTIQRTQQEDSAVYLCASSLGTGPHNEQFFGPGTRLTVL.

With respect to this clone: The read ends 3 residues early relative to the CDR3; the germline J gene fills the gap. The chain combines TRBV2 with TRBJ2-6; TRBD1 matches at 8 bases. The CDR3 runs 16 residues. Germline CDR1 is SNHLY and CDR2 is FYNNEI. After removal of 7 bases from V and 2 bases from J, the junction contained 7 bases not matched to a gene. CDR3 DNA (partial): TGTGCCAGCAACCCAGACAGGGGAACTGGGGCCAACGTC. It codes for CASNPDRGTGANV. The whole CDR3 protein is CASNPDRGTGANVLTF.

As regards this clone: The CDR3 end is not reached by the read, which stops 3 residues before it; the germline J gene fills it in. The chain uses TRBV2 and TRBJ2-1; 9 bases are a match to TRBD2. CDR1 is SNHLY and CDR2 is FYNNEI in the germline V gene. Germline trimming cut 2 bases from V and 9 bases from J; bases unmatched to any gene: 11. The CDR3 runs to 16 residues. Here the CDR3 reads CASSERGGGGAGEQFF. The part of the CDR3 DNA that was read is TGTGCCAGCAGTGAAAGGGGAGGCGGGGGGGCTGGTGAG.

There are a few counts of this clone. Read coverage stops 3 residues before the CDR3 terminus; the germline J gene supplies the remainder. This chain uses TRBV19 with TRBJ1-1; possible D gene TRBD1, 5 bases. Trimming left V 4 bases short and J 3 bases short, with 12 bases between. This CDR3 region has 14 residues. Per germline, CDR1 LNHDA and CDR2 SQIVND (reference sequence). CDR3 in amino acids: CASSKRGGYTEAFF. Partial CDR3 DNA: TGTGCCAGTAGTAAAAGGGGAGGCTACACTGAA. Full variable domain (rest looked up from reference TRBV19 and TRBJ1-1): DGGITQSPKYLFRKEGQNVTLSCEQNLNHDAMYWYRQDPGQGLRLIYYSQIVNDFQKGDIAEGYSVSREKKESFPLTVTSAQKNPTAFYLCASSKRGGYTEAFFGQGTRLTVV.

Concerning this clone itself: The read gets to within 3 residues of the CDR3 end, and the germline J gene fills in the rest. The gene calls are TRBV7-2 and TRBJ2-5; D is uncertain. CDR1 and CDR2 (germline): SGHTA, FQGNSA. Trimming cost V 1 base and J 5 bases, with 11 bases left between them. This CDR3 spans 14 amino acids. The covered CDR3 bases are TGTGCCAGCAGCTTAGTCACAGCTGGGGAGACC. It specifies CASSLVTAGET. The whole CDR3 protein reads CASSLVTAGETQYF.

Regarding this clone: The read gets to within 3 residues of the CDR3 end, and the germline J gene fills in the rest. This chain connects TRBV18 to TRBJ1-2; the match to TRBD1 covers 7 bases. The trim removed 1 base at V and 0 bases at J, leaving 5 bases unmatched. From germline, CDR1 is KGHSH and CDR2 LQKENI. The CDR3 has 16 amino acids. CDR3 protein: CASSPLRTGANYGYTF. CDR3 bases read: TGTGCCAGCTCACCACTCCGGACAGGCGCTAACTATGGC. Combining the CDR3 with reference TRBV18 and TRBJ1-2 gives the whole variable domain NAGVMQNPRHLVRRRGQEARLRCSPMKGHSHVYWYRQLPEEGLKFMVYLQKENIIDESGMPKERFSAEFPKEGPSILRIQQVVRGDSAAYFCASSPLRTGANYGYTFGSGTRLTVV.

This clone was recorded a few times. The CDR3 end is not reached by the read, which stops 3 residues before it; the germline J gene fills it in. This rearrangement joins TRBV19 to TRBJ2-3; the D gene is possibly TRBD2 (6 bases). CDR3 length: 15 amino acids. Germline CDR1 and CDR2: LNHDA and SQIVND (reference sequence). V lost 4 bases to trimming and J lost 0 bases, with 11 bases between them. CDR3 in amino acids: CASSTAGRSTDTQYF. CDR3 DNA (partial): TGTGCCAGTAGTACGGCGGGGAGAAGCACAGATACG.

By sample share, this clone is medium-sized (0.01 to 0.1%). The read is 3 residues too short to cover the CDR3 end, so that end is filled in from the germline J gene. The chain employs TRBV20-1 and TRBJ1-2; tentative D call: TRBD1 (5 bases). The length of the CDR3 is 12 residues. Per germline, CDR1 DFQATT and CDR2 SNEGSKA (reference sequence). Deletions cut 6 bases from V and 2 bases from J, with 10 bases between. CDR3 protein: CSAGAHNYGYTF. The part of the CDR3 DNA that was read is TGCAGTGCAGGGGCCCACAACTATGGC.

The table lists this clone with a few counts. The CDR3 end falls 3 residues outside the read, so it is completed with the germline J gene. The chain employs TRBV5-5 and TRBJ1-3; 9 positions match TRBD1. Looked up from germline, CDR1 is SGHKS and CDR2 is YYEKEE (reference sequence). The CDR3 is made up of 13 amino acids. The CDR3 spells CASNIQGARSIYF. Partial CDR3 DNA: TGTGCCAGCAACATACAGGGGGCGCGAAGC.

This clone was seen a few times. The CDR3 end lies 3 residues beyond the end of the read and is filled in from the germline J gene. V usage is TRBV7-9 and J usage is TRBJ2-3; maybe TRBD2 (5 bases). CDR3 size: 15 residues. Germline-derived CDR1 and CDR2 are SEHNR and FQNEAQ (reference sequence). V was cut by 1 base and J by 5 bases, with 13 bases left in between. CDR3 bases read: TGTGCCAGCAGCTTAGACGGGGTGATTGGAGATACG. Translation: CASSLDGVIGDT. The entire CDR3 protein reads CASSLDGVIGDTQYF. Full variable domain (missing parts from reference TRBV7-9 and TRBJ2-3): DTGVSQNPRHKITKRGQNVTFRCDPISEHNRLYWYRQTLGQGPEFLTYFQNEAQLEKSRLLSDRFSAERPKGSFSTLEIQRTEQGDSAMYLCASSLDGVIGDTQYFGPGTRLTVL.

Comments on this clone: The read falls 3 residues short of the CDR3 end, and the missing part is taken from the germline J gene. V gene TRBV7-9 combines with J gene TRBJ2-5, with D hard to call. Germline values: CDR1 SEHNR, CDR2 FQNEAQ (reference sequence). The ends were cut back, 2 bases at V and 0 bases at J, with 4 bases in the middle. The CDR3 covers 13 residues. CDR3 protein: CASSLSNQETQYF. CDR3 bases read: TGTGCCAGCAGCTTATCAAACCAAGAGACC.

This clone was counted only a few times. Sequencing ends 3 residues short of the CDR3 end; the germline J gene provides the rest. The chain combines TRBV18 with TRBJ1-1; D is uncertain. Germline V CDR1 and CDR2: KGHSH, LQKENI. This CDR3 has 11 residues. The germline V and J ends were trimmed by 6 bases and 3 bases, with 5 bases remaining between them. CDR3 DNA (partial): TGTGCCAGCTCCCGTTACACTGAA. Its translation: CASSRYTE. The entire CDR3 protein reads CASSRYTEAFF. Full variable domain (rest looked up from reference TRBV18 and TRBJ1-1): NAGVMQNPRHLVRRRGQEARLRCSPMKGHSHVYWYRQLPEEGLKFMVYLQKENIIDESGMPKERFSAEFPKEGPSILRIQQVVRGDSAAYFCASSRYTEAFFGQGTRLTVV.

This clone was seen only a few times. The observed sequence ends 3 residues before the CDR3 terminus, with the missing tail filled in from the germline J gene. The J gene is TRBJ2-2, the V gene TRBV18; 9 bases match TRBD2. This CDR3 region has 18 residues. The J segment lost 6 bases and the V segment lost 0 bases, leaving 11 bases of the junction unmatched. Germline V lookup: CDR1 KGHSH, CDR2 LQKENI. The CDR3 loop reads CASSPPAGGPLMAGELFF. The sequenced part of the CDR3 DNA is TGTGCCAGCTCACCACCGGCGGGGGGGCCTTTAATGGCCGGGGAG.

This clone was seen only a few times. The CDR3 end is not reached by the read, which stops 3 residues before it; the germline J gene fills it in. This chain uses TRBV23-1 with TRBJ2-2; no firm D call. TRBV23-1 is given ORF status, its function remaining uncertain. The CDR3 loop spans 12 amino acids. V was trimmed by 4 bases and J by 4 bases, leaving 4 bases between them. CDR3 protein: CASSPFTGELFF. The part of the CDR3 DNA that was read is TGCGCCAGCAGTCCTTTCACCGGGGAG.

In this sample, this clone turned up a few times. The read ends 3 residues shy of where the CDR3 ends; the end is completed using the germline J gene. The chain recombines TRBV29-1 with TRBJ2-3; 7 bases fit TRBD1. The V gene's germline CDR1 is SQVTM and CDR2 ANQGSEA. The V gene end was trimmed by 7 bases and the J gene end by 6 bases; junction bases not matched to a gene: 7. The CDR3 is made up of 12 amino acids. CDR3 DNA (partial): TGCAGCGAGTCACAGGGGCCTGATACG. This encodes CSESQGPDT. The CDR3 in full is CSESQGPDTQYF.

This clone was counted between two and nine times. The covered CDR3 bases are TGTGCCAGCTCACCAAACAGGGTCCCGGTTATGAACACTGAA. Amino acids: CASSPNRVPVMNTE. The CDR3 in full is CASSPNRVPVMNTEAFF. V usage is TRBV18 and J usage is TRBJ1-1, with D possibly being TRBD1 (6 bases). The read ends 3 residues shy of where the CDR3 ends; the end is completed using the germline J gene. Germline assignment: CDR1 KGHSH and CDR2 LQKENI. There are 17 residues in the CDR3. Trimming pared 2 bases from V and 0 bases from J, leaving 16 bases between.

This clone was detected a few times. The read ends 3 residues shy of where the CDR3 ends; the end is completed using the germline J gene. The rearrangement joins TRBV6-2 or TRBV6-3 to TRBJ2-3, with D hard to call. The CDR3 runs to 17 residues. V lost 2 bases to trimming and J lost 6 bases, with 21 bases between them. The germline CDR1 and CDR2 sequences are MNHEY and SVGEGT. The CDR3 sequence is CASSYPPASNLLDTQYF. The covered CDR3 bases are TGTGCCAGCAGTTACCCTCCCGCGTCAAACTTACTGGATACG.

Note on this clone: The sequence runs out 3 residues before the end of the CDR3; the remainder is reconstructed from the germline J gene. The V and J genes are TRBV7-9 and TRBJ2-5; 8 bases line up with TRBD2. Germline values: CDR1 SEHNR, CDR2 FQNEAQ (reference sequence). V shed 6 bases and J 5 bases; nucleotides not matched to a gene: 11. The CDR3 consists of 15 residues. The CDR3 here is CASRVFSGVTETQYF. The covered CDR3 bases are TGTGCCAGCAGAGTATTTAGCGGGGTTACGGAGACC. Based on the CDR3 plus reference TRBV7-9 and TRBJ2-5, the full variable domain is DTGVSQNPRHKITKRGQNVTFRCDPISEHNRLYWYRQTLGQGPEFLTYFQNEAQLEKSRLLSDRFSAERPKGSFSTLEIQRTEQGDSAMYLCASRVFSGVTETQYFGPGTRLLVL.

Worth noting for this clone: The CDR3 goes on 3 residues after the read ends, and that part is filled in from the germline J gene. V gene TRBV18 combines with J gene TRBJ2-7; possible D gene TRBD2, 6 bases. V lost 2 bases, J lost 2 bases, and 10 bases lay in between. CDR3 length: 14 amino acids. The germline gives CDR1 KGHSH, CDR2 LQKENI. CDR3 protein: CASSPGGDPYEQYF. The part of the CDR3 DNA that was read is TGTGCCAGCTCACCAGGCGGGGATCCCTACGAG.

Of note for this clone: Read coverage stops 3 residues before the CDR3 terminus; the germline J gene supplies the remainder. The V call is TRBV2, the J call TRBJ2-3; D is possibly TRBD1 (5 bases). Trimming cost V 5 bases and J 6 bases, with 15 bases left between them. This CDR3 contains 14 residues. In germline, CDR1 is SNHLY, CDR2 FYNNEI. CDR3 region: CASSLGQGMDTQYF. CDR3 DNA (partial): TGTGCCAGCAGTCTAGGCCAGGGTATGGATACG.

This clone has just a few counts. From the germline J gene comes the end of the CDR3, since the read stops 3 residues before it. This chain uses TRBV19 with TRBJ2-3, with unresolved D. The CDR3 is made up of 16 amino acids. Germline V lookup: CDR1 LNHDA, CDR2 SQIVND (reference sequence). Trimming shortened V by 7 bases and J by 1 base, and 18 bases separated the two germline ends. The CDR3 loop is CASTALRAPRTDTQYF. The DNA read from the CDR3 is TGTGCCAGTACCGCCCTTAGGGCCCCTCGCACAGATACG.

As regards this clone: The read ends 3 residues shy of where the CDR3 ends; the end is completed using the germline J gene. V is TRBV2 and J is TRBJ2-7; D possibly corresponds to TRBD1 (5 bases). This CDR3 has 14 residues. V was trimmed by 7 bases and J by 4 bases, leaving 17 bases between them. Germline V gene data show CDR1 as SNHLY and CDR2 as FYNNEI. CDR3: CASTEFGQAYEQYF. The CDR3 DNA, read in part, is TGTGCCAGCACAGAGTTCGGACAAGCGTACGAG.

This clone was counted only a few times. The read terminates 3 residues before the CDR3 end, so the remaining end is supplied by the germline J gene. The V and J genes are TRBV7-9 and TRBJ1-6, with 7 bases fitting TRBD1. CDR1 and CDR2 from the germline V gene are SEHNR and FQNEAQ (reference sequence). The length of the CDR3 is 13 residues. V lost 1 base and J lost 11; bases outside the gene matches: 2. CDR3 loop: CASSLDQGAPLHF. The covered CDR3 bases are TGTGCCAGCAGCTTAGATCAGGGGGCACCC.